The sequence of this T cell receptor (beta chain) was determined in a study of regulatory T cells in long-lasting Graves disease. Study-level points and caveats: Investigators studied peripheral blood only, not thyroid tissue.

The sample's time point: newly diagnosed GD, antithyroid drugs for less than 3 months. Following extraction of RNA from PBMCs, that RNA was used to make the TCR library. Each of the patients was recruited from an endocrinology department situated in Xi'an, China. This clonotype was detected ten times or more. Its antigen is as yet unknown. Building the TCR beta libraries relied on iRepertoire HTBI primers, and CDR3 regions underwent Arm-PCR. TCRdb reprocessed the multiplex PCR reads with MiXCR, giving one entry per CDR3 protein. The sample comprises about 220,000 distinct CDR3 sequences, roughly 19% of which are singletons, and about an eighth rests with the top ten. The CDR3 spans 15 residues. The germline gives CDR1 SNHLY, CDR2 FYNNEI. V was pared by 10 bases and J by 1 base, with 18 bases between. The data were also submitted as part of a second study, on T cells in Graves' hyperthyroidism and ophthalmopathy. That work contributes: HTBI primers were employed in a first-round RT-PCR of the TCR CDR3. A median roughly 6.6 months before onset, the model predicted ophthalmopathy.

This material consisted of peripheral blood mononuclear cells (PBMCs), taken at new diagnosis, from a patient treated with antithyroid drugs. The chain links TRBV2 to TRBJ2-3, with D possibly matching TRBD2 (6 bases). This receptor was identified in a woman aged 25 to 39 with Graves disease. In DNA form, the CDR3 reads TGTGCCAACCCCCCGCCGGGGGAGGGCACAGATACGCAGTATTTT. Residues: CANPPPGEGTDTQYF.